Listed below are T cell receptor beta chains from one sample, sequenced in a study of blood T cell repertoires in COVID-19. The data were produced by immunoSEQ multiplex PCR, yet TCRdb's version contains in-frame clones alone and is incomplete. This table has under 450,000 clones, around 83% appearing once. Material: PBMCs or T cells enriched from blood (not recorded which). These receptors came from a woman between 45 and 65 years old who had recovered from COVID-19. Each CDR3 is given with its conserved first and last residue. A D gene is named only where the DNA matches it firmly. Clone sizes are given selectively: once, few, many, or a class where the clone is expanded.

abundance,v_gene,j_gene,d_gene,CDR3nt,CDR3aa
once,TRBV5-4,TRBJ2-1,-,TGTGCCAGCAGCTTGCTCCATGAGCAGTTCTTC,CASSLLHEQFF
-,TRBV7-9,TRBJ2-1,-,TGTGCCAGCAGCTTAGGGGATCCAGGGAATGAGCAGTTCTTC,CASSLGDPGNEQFF
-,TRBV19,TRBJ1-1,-,TGTGCCAGTAGAGAACAGGGATTTAGCACTGAAGCTTTCTTT,CASREQGFSTEAFF
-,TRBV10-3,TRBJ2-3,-,TGTGCCATCAGTGAGTCGCCAGTACAAATCACAGATACGCAGTATTTT,CAISESPVQITDTQYF
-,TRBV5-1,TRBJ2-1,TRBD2,TGCGCCAGCAGCTCGGATAGCGGGTTGGGGTCCTACAATGAGCAGTTCTTC,CASSSDSGLGSYNEQFF
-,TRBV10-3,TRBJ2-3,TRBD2,TGTGCCATCAGTGTGGGAGAGCGGGGTACCACAGATACGCAGTATTTT,CAISVGERGTTDTQYF
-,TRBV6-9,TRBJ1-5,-,TGTGCCATCTTAGAACAGCCCCAGCATTTT,CAILEQPQHF
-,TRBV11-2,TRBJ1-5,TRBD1,TGTGCCAGCAGCTCGACAGGGAATCAGCCCCAGCATTTT,CASSSTGNQPQHF
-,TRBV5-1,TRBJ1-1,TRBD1,TGCGCCAGCAGAGAGCGACAGGGGACAGTAGCTTTCTTT,CASRERQGTVAFF
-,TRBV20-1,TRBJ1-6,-,TGCAGTGCTAGTTCCGGGAATAATTCACCCCTCCACTTT,CSASSGNNSPLHF
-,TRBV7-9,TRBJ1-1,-,TGTGCCAGCAGCTTAGCGCAGAGGATGAACACTGAAGCTTTCTTT,CASSLAQRMNTEAFF
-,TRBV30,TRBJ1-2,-,TGTGCCTGGAGTGCCGGGAAACTTAACTATGGCTACACCTTC,CAWSAGKLNYGYTF
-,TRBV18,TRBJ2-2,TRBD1,TGTGCCAGCTCACCAGGACCTCGGGACAGGGGGCGCGACACCGGGGAGCTGTTTTTT,CASSPGPRDRGRDTGELFF
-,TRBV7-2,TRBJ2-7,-,TGTGCCAGCAGCTTATTTCCGACAGCGCAGTACTTC,CASSLFPTAQYF
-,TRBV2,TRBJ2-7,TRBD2,TGTGCCAGCAGTGCTCTAGCGGGGGGTTACGAGCAGTACTTC,CASSALAGGYEQYF
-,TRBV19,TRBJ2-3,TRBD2,TGTGCCAGTAGTTCGGGACTAGCGGGATCCACAGATACGCAGTATTTT,CASSSGLAGSTDTQYF
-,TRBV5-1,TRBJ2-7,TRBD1,TGCGCCAGCAGAGAACCGGGACAGGCCGCCGAGCAGTACTTC,CASREPGQAAEQYF
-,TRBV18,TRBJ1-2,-,TGTGCCAGCTCACCACTTGATAAGGGGGACTATGGCTACACCTTC,CASSPLDKGDYGYTF
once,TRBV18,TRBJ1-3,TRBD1,TGTGCCAGCTCACCAGTTTCGGGGACAGTAGGAAACACCATATATTTT,CASSPVSGTVGNTIYF
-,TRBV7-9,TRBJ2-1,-,TGTGCCAGCAGCCCCCGGTACGAGCGTTTAAGCTCCTACAATGAGCAGTTCTTC,CASSPRYERLSSYNEQFF
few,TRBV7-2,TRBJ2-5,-,TGTGCCAGCAGCTTGGGGGCGGGGGAAGAGACCCAGTACTTC,CASSLGAGEETQYF
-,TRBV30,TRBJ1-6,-,TGTGCCTGGAGTTTGGAGGAGGATTCACCCCTCCACTTT,CAWSLEEDSPLHF
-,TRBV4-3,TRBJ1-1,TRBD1,TGCGCCAGCAGCCGGCAATTGGGACAGGACAACACTGAAGCTTTCTTT,CASSRQLGQDNTEAFF
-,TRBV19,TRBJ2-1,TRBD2,TGTGCCAGTAGCCAACTAGCGGGATGGAGCTCCTACAATGAGCAGTTCTTC,CASSQLAGWSSYNEQFF
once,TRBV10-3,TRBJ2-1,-,TGTGCCATCAGTGACGCGGGGAACAATGAGCAGTTCTTC,CAISDAGNNEQFF
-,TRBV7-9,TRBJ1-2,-,TGTGCCAGCAGCTCGTCCCCTGGACAGAACTATGGCTACACCTTC,CASSSSPGQNYGYTF
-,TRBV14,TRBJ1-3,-,TGTGCCAGCAGCCAAGTGTTCGGGTTGGGAAACACCATATATTTT,CASSQVFGLGNTIYF
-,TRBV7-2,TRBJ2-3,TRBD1,TGTGCCAGCAGCTTAGACAGGGGTGATACGCAGTATTTT,CASSLDRGDTQYF
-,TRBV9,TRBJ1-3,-,TGTGCCAGCAGCCAACAGGGCCTTGCTGGAAACACCATATATTTT,CASSQQGLAGNTIYF
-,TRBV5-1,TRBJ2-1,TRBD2,TGCGCCAGCAGCTGGGGGGGTAGTAGCGGGAGGGCCTTTGAGCAGTTCTTC,CASSWGGSSGRAFEQFF
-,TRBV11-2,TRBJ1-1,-,TGTGCCAGCAGCCGCAGGGGAATTGACACTGAAGCTTTCTTT,CASSRRGIDTEAFF
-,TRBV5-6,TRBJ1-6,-,TGTGCCAGCAGCTTGGCAGGGTCCTATAATTCACCCCTCCACTTT,CASSLAGSYNSPLHF
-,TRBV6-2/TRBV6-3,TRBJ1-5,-,TGTGCCAGCAGCCAATCCCGGGATCAGCATTTT,CASSQSRDQHF
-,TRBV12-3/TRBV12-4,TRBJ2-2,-,TGTGCCAGCACCGAGACTAGATCCGGGGAGCTGTTTTTT,CASTETRSGELFF
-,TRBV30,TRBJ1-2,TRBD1,TGTGCCTGGAGCGAAAGACAGGGTAATTCGCTAACTTCTAACTATGGCTACACCTTC,CAWSERQGNSLTSNYGYTF
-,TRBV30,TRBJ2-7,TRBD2,TGTGCCTGGAGTGTGGGAGCGGGAGTCCACGAGCAGTACTTC,CAWSVGAGVHEQYF
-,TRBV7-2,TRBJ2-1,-,TGTGCCAGCAGCCCCCGGACAGTATACAATGAGCAGTTCTTC,CASSPRTVYNEQFF
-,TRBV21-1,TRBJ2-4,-,TGTGCCAGCAGCAAAGGACCAGGGAAAAGAAAAAACATTCAGTACTTC,CASSKGPGKRKNIQYF
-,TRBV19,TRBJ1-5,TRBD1,TGTGCCAGCGAGACAGGGTTTGGCAATCAGCCCCAGCATTTT,CASETGFGNQPQHF
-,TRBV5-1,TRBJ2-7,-,TGCGCCAGCAAGTCGGGGGGCCGGGACGAGCAGTACTTC,CASKSGGRDEQYF
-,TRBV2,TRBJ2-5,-,TGTGCCAGCAGTGTCAACCAAGAGACCCAGTACTTC,CASSVNQETQYF
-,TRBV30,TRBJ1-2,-,TGTGCCTGGGGGAAGTGGAGTTCCTATGGCTACACCTTC,CAWGKWSSYGYTF
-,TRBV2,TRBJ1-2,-,TGTGCCAGCAGTGTACGGACAGAGGGGCATGGCTACACCTTC,CASSVRTEGHGYTF
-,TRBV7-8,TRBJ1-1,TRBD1,TGTGCCAGCGGTAAGGCAGGGGGCTTGGCTGAAGCTTTCTTT,CASGKAGGLAEAFF
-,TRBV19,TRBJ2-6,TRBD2,TGTGCCAGTAGTCCTATGCCGCGACTAGCGGGGGCCGGGGCCAACGTCCTGACTTTC,CASSPMPRLAGAGANVLTF
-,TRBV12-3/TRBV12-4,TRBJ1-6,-,TGTGCCAGCAGCCCAGGGGTTTCACCCCTCCACTTT,CASSPGVSPLHF
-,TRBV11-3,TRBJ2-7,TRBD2,TGTGCCAGCAGCTTCGGGGGTAGCGGGGGGACCTACGAGCAGTACTTC,CASSFGGSGGTYEQYF
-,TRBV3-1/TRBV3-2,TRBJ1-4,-,TGTGCCAGCAGCCAAGGAAGGGGTGATTATGAAAAACTGTTTTTT,CASSQGRGDYEKLFF
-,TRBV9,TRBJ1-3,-,TGTGCCAGCAGTCTAACGGACACATGGGTTGGGAACACCATATATTTT,CASSLTDTWVGNTIYF
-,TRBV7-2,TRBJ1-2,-,TGTGCCAGCAGCAGGGGCAGGGCGGTTTCTAACTATGGCTACACCTTC,CASSRGRAVSNYGYTF
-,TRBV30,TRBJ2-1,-,TGTGCCTGGGTGGGGCTAAACTACAATGAGCAGTTCTTC,CAWVGLNYNEQFF
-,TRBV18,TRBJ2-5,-,TGTGCCAGCTCACACAACAGAGCGTGGCCGGGAAGTGTGGAGACCCAGTACTTC,CASSHNRAWPGSVETQYF
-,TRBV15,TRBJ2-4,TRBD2,TGTGCCACCAGCAGATCGGGACTAGGCGTCAGCATTCAGTACTTC,CATSRSGLGVSIQYF
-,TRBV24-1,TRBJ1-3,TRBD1,TGTGCCACCAGTGATTTGTTGACAGGGTTTATCTGGCTCTCTGGAAACACCATATATTTT,CATSDLLTGFIWLSGNTIYF
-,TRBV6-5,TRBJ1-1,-,TGTGCCAGCAGCCCCTTGGGGGACTTGAACACTGAAGCTTTCTTT,CASSPLGDLNTEAFF
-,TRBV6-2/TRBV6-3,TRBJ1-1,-,TGTGCCAGCAGCGATCCGGGAGTGGCCGAAGCTTTCTTT,CASSDPGVAEAFF
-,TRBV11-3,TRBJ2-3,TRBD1,TGTGCCAGCAGCGTCGACAGGGTGCGCGCAGATACGCAGTATTTT,CASSVDRVRADTQYF
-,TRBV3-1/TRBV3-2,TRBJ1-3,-,TGTGCCAGCAGCCAAGATTCGAGAATTCACTCTGGAAACACCATATATTTT,CASSQDSRIHSGNTIYF